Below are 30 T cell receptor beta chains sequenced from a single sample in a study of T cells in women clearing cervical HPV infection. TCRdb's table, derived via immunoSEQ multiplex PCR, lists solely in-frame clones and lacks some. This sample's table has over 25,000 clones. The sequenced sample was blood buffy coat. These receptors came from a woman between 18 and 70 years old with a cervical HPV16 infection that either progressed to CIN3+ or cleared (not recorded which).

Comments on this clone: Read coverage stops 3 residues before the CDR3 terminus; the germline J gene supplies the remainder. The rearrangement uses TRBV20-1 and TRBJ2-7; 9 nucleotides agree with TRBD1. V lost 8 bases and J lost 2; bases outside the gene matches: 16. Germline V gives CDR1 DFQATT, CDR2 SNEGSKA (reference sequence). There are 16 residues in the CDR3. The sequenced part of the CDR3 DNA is TGCAGTTGGCTGGGACAGGGTGTTCCTCCTCCCTACGAG. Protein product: CSWLGQGVPPPYE. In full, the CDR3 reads CSWLGQGVPPPYEQYF.

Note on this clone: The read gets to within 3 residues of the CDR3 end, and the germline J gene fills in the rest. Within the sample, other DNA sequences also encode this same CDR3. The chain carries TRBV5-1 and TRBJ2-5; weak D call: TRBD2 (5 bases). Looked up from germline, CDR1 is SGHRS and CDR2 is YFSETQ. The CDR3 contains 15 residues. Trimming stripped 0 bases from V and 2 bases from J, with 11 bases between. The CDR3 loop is CASSLGGSGQETQYF. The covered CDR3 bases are TGCGCCAGCAGCTTGGGCGGGTCAGGACAAGAGACC.

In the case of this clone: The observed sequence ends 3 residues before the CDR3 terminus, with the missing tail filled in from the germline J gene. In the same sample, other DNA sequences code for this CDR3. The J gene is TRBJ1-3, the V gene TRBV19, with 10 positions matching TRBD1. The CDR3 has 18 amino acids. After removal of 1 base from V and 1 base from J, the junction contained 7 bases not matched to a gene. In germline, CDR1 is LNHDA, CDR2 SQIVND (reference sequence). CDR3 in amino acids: CASSIVRTGGTSGNTIYF. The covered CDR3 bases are TGTGCCAGTAGTATAGTGAGGACAGGGGGGACGTCTGGAAACACC.

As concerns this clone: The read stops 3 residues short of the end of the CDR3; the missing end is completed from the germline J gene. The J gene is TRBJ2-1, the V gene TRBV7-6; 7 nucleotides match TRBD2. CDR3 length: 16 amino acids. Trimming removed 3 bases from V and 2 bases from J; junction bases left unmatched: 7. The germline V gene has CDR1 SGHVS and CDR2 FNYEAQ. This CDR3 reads CASSFRTGRAYNEQFF. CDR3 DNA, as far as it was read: TGTGCCAGCAGCTTTAGGACTGGGAGGGCCTACAATGAG.

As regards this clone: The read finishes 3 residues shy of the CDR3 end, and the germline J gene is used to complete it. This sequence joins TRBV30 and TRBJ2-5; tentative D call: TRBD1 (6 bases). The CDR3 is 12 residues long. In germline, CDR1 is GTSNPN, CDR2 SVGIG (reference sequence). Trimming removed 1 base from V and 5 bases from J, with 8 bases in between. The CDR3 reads CAWSGQGETQYF. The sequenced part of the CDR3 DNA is TGTGCCTGGAGTGGGCAGGGGGAGACC.

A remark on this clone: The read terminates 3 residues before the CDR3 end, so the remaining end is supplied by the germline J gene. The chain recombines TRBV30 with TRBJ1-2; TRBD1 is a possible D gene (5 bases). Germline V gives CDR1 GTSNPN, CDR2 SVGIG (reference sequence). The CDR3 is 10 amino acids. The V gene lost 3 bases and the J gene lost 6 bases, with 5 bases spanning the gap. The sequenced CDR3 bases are TGTGCCTGGAGCAGGGATGGC. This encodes CAWSRDG. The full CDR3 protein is CAWSRDGYTF.

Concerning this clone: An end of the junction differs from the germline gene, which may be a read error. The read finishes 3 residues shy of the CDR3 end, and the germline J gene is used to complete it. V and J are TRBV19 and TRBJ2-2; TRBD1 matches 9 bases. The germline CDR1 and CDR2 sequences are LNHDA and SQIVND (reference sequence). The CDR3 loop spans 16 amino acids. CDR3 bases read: TGTGCCGGTAGTCCGAACACAGGGGGCGTAGGTTCACCG. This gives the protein CAGSPNTGGVGSP. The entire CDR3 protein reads CAGSPNTGGVGSPLFF.

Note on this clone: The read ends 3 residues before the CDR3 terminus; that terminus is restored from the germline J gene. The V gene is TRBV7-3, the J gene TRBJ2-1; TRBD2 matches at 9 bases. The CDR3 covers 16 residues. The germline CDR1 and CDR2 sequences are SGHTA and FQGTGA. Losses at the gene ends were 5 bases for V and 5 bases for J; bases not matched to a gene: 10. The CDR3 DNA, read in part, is TGTGCCAGCAGCCCTCGACCGGGACTAGCAGACAATGAG. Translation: CASSPRPGLADNE. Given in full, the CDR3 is CASSPRPGLADNEQFF.

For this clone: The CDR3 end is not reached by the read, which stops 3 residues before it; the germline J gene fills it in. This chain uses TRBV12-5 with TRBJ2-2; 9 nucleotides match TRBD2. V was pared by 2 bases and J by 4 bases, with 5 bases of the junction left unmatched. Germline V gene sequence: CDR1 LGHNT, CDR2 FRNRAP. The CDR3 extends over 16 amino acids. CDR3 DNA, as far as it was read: TGTGCTAGTGGTTTGAATAGCGGGAGAGTCACCGGGGAG. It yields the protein CASGLNSGRVTGE. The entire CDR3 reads CASGLNSGRVTGELFF.

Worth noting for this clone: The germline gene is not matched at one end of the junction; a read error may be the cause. CDR3 DNA, as far as it was read: TGCGCCAGCACCTTGGGTTTTGCGGGAACATACAATGAG. Amino acids: CASTLGFAGTYNE. The full CDR3 protein reads CASTLGFAGTYNEQFF. The chain employs TRBV5-1 and TRBJ2-1; a weak D match, TRBD2 (6 bases). From the germline J gene comes the end of the CDR3, since the read stops 3 residues before it. Germline assignment: CDR1 SGHRS and CDR2 YFSETQ. This CDR3 is built from 16 residues. Filled out from reference TRBV5-1 and TRBJ2-1, the complete variable domain reads KAGVTQTPRYLIKTRGQQVTLSCSPISGHRSVSWYQQTPGQGLQFLFEYFSETQRNKGNFPGRFSGRQFSNSRSEMNVSTLELGDSALYLCASTLGFAGTYNEQFFGPGTRLTVL.

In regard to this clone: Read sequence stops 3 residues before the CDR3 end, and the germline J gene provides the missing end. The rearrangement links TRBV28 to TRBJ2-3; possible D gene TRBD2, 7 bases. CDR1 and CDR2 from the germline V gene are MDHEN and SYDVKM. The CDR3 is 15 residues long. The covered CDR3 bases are TGTGCCACCTTCACCGGGGGGCCTTCCGAAGTGGCG. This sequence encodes CATFTGGPSEVA. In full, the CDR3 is CATFTGGPSEVAQYF.

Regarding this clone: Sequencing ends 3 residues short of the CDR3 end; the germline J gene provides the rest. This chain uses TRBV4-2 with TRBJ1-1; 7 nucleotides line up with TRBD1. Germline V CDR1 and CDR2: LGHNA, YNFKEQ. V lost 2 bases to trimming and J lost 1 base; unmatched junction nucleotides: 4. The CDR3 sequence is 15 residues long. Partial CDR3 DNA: TGTGCCAGCAGCCAACTGGGACAGCCGAACACTGAA. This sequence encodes CASSQLGQPNTE. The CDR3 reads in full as CASSQLGQPNTEAFF.

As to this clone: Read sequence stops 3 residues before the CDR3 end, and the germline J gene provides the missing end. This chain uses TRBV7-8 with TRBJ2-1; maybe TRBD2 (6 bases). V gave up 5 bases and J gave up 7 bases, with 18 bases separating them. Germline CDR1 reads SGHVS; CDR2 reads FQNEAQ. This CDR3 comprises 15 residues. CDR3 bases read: TGTGCCAGCAGCCGCCCGGCGGTAGCGGTAAATGAG. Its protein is CASSRPAVAVNE. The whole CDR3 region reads CASSRPAVAVNEQFF.

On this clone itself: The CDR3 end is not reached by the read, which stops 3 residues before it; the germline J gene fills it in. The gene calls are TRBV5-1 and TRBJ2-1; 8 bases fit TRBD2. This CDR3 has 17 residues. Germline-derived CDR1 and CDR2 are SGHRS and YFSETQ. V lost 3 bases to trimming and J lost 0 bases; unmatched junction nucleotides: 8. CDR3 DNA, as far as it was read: TGCGCCAGCAGCTGGATACCAGCGGGAGTCTCCTACAATGAG. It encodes CASSWIPAGVSYNE. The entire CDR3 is CASSWIPAGVSYNEQFF.

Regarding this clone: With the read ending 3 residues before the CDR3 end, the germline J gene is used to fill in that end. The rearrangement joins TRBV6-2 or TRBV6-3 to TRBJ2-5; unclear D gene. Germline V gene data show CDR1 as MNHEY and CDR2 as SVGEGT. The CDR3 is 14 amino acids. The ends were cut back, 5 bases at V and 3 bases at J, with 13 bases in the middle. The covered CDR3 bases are TGTGCCAGCAGTACCGGGTCCGAGGAAGAGACC. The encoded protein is CASSTGSEEET. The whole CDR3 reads CASSTGSEEETQYF.

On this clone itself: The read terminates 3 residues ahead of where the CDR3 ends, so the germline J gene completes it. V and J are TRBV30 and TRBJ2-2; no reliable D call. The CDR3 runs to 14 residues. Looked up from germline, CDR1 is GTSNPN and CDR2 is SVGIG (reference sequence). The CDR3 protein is CAWSGVATNEKLFF. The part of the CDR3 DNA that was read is TGTGCCTGGAGTGGGGTAGCAACTAATGAAAAG.

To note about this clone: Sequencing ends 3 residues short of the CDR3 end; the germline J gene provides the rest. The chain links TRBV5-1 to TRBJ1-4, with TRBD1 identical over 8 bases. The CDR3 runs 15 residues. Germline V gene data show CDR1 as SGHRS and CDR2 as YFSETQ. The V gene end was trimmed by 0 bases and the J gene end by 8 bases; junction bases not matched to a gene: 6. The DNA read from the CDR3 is TGCGCCAGCAGCTTGGACGACAGGGGAGGCGAAAAA. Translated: CASSLDDRGGEK. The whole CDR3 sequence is CASSLDDRGGEKLFF.

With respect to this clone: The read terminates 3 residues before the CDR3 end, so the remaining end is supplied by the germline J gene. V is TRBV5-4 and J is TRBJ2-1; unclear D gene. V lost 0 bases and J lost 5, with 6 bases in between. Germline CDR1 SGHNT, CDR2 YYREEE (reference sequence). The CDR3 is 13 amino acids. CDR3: CASSLVRDNEQFF. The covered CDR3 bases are TGTGCCAGCAGCTTGGTTCGCGACAATGAG.

The sequenced CDR3 bases are TGTGCCAGCACCAGCACGGGTGGCATGAACACTGAA. Protein: CASTSTGGMNTE. The CDR3 reads in full as CASTSTGGMNTEAFF. The V gene is TRBV9, the J gene TRBJ1-1; D gene uncertain. Sequencing ends 3 residues short of the CDR3 end; the germline J gene provides the rest. CDR3 size: 15 residues. The germline gives CDR1 SGDLS, CDR2 YYNGEE. Trimming removed 6 bases at V and 0 bases at J, with 15 bases between. Together with reference TRBV9 and TRBJ1-1, the CDR3 gives the full variable domain: DSGVTQTPKHLITATGQRVTLRCSPRSGDLSVYWYQQSLDQGLQFLIQYYNGEERAKGNILERFSAQQFPDLHSELNLSSLELGDSALYFCASTSTGGMNTEAFFGQGTRLTVV.

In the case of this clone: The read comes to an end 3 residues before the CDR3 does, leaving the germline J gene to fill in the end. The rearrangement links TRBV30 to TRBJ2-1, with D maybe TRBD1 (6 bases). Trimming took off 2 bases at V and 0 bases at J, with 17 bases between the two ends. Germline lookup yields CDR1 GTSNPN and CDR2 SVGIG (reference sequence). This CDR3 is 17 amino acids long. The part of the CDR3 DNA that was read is TGTGCCTGGAGTTGGAAATTTGGGGGCCTCTCCTACAATGAG. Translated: CAWSWKFGGLSYNE. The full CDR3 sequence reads CAWSWKFGGLSYNEQFF. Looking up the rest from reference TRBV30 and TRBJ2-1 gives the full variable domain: SQTIHQWPATLVQPVGSPLSLECTVEGTSNPNLYWYRQAAGRGLQLLFYSVGIGQISSEVPQNLSASRPQDRQFILSSKKLLLSDSGFYLCAWSWKFGGLSYNEQFFGPGTRLTVL.

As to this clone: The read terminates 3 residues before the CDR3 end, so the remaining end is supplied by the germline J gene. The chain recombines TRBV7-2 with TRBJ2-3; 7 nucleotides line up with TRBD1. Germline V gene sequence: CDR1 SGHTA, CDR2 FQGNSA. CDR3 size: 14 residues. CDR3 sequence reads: CASSTRQGQETQYF. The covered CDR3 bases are TGTGCCAGCAGCACCCGACAGGGACAAGAGACG.

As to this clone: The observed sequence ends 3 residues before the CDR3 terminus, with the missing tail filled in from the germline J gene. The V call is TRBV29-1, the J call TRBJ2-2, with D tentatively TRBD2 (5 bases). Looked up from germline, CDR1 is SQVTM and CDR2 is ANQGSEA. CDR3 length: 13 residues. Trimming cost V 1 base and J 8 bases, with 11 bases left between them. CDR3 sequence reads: CSVEAGVSGELFF. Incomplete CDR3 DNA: TGCAGCGTTGAAGCCGGGGTTTCTGGGGAG.

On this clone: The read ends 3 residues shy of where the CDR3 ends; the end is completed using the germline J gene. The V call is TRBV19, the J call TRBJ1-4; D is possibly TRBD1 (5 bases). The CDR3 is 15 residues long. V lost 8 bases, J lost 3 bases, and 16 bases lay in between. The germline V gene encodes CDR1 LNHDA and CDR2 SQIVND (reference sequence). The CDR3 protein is CASLTRGAPNEKLFF. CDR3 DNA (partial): TGTGCCAGTCTAACCCGCGGGGCCCCTAATGAAAAA.

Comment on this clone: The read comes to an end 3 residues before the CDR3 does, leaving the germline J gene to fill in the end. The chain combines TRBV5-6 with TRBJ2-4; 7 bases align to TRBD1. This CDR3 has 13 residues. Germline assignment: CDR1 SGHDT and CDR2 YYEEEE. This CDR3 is CASSPGQNYGQYF. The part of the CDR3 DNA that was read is TGTGCCAGCAGCCCGGGACAGAACTATGGT.

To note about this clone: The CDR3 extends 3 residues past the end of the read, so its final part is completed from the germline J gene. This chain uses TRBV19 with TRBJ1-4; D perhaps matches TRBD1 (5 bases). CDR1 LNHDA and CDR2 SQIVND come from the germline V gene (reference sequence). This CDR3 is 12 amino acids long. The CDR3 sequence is CASSNQQAPLFF. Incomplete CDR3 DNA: TGTGCCAGTAGTAACCAACAGGCACCA.

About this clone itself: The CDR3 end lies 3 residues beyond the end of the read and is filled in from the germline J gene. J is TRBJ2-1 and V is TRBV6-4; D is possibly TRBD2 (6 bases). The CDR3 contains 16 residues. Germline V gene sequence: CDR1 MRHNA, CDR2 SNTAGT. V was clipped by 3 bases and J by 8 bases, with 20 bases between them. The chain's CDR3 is CASSEAGTSRADEQFF. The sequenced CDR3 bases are TGTGCCAGCAGTGAGGCCGGGACTTCGAGGGCGGATGAG.

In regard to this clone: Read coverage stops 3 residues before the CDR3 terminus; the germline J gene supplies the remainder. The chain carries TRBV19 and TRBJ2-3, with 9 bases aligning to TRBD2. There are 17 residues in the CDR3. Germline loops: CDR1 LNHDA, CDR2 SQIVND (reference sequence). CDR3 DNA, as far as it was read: TGTGCCAGTAGTGATCCGGGTGGCGGGAGGGCCGCGGAGACG. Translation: CASSDPGGGRAAET. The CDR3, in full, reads CASSDPGGGRAAETQYF.

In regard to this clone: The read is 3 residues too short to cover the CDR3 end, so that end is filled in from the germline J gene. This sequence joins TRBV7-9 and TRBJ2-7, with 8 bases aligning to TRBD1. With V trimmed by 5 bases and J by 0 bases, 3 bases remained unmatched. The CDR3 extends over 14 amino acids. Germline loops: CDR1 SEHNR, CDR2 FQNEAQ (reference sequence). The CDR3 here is CASSPTGGSYEQYF. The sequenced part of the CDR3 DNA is TGTGCCAGCAGCCCAACAGGGGGCTCCTACGAG.

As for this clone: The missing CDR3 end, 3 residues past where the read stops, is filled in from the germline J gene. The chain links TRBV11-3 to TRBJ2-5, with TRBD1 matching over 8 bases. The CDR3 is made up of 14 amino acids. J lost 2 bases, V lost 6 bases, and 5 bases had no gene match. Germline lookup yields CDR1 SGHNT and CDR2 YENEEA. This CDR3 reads CASRSRTGQETQYF. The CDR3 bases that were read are TGTGCCAGCAGATCAAGGACAGGGCAAGAGACC.

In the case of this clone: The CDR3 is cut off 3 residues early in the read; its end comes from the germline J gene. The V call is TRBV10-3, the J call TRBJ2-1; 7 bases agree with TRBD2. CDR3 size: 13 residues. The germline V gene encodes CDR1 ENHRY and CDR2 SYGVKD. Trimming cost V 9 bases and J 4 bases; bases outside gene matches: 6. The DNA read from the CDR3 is TGTGCCATAGGTTGGGAGGGGTACAATGAG. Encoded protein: CAIGWEGYNE. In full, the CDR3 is CAIGWEGYNEQFF.